The 26 T cell receptor beta chains below come from one sample, sequenced in a study of cytomegalovirus exposure and HLA in healthy donors. Produced via immunoSEQ multiplex PCR; TCRdb's table is partial and in-frame only. Among over 110,000 clones, more than 85% were seen once, and the ten largest hold approximately 10%. The source material was PBMCs. Every receptor here comes from a man between 18 and 29 years old in good health and CMV-seropositive.

V and J are TRBV7-8 and TRBJ2-7, with 9 bases lining up with TRBD1. From germline, CDR1 is SGHVS and CDR2 FQNEAQ. Trimming cost V 2 bases and J 6 bases; bases outside gene matches: 11. The CDR3 is made up of 16 amino acids. The CDR3: CASSLYSGTGKREQYF. The CDR3 DNA is TGTGCCAGCAGCTTATATTCCGGGACAGGGAAGCGCGAGCAGTACTTC.

The genes are TRBV6-1 and TRBJ2-7, with a possible D match to TRBD2 (5 bases). The CDR3 extends over 11 amino acids. Germline CDR1 and CDR2: MNHNS and SASEGT. Trimming stripped 4 bases from V and 7 bases from J, with 8 bases between. CDR3 region: CASSGRREQYF. CDR3 DNA sequence: TGTGCCAGCAGTGGCCGGAGGGAGCAGTACTTC.

The genes are TRBV5-1 and TRBJ2-7; D remains unclear. This CDR3 region has 13 residues. The germline V gene encodes CDR1 SGHRS and CDR2 YFSETQ. The V end lost 6 bases, the J end lost 5 bases, and 15 bases lay between the germline ends. In DNA, the CDR3 is TGCGCCAGCACCGGAGACTTTGTCCACGAGCAGTACTTC. Protein sequence: CASTGDFVHEQYF.

The chain has TRBV6-6 and TRBJ1-1; D uncertain. Germline CDR1 reads MNHNY; CDR2 reads SVGAGI (reference sequence). Trimming took 7 bases from V and 6 from J, leaving 18 bases between them. The CDR3 is 14 amino acids. The CDR3 loop reads CASNRRENSAEAFF. The CDR3 bases are TGTGCCAGCAACCGGAGGGAAAATAGCGCTGAAGCTTTCTTT.

In this sample, this clone turned up once. This rearrangement joins TRBV7-6 to TRBJ2-2; TRBD2 matches at 10 bases. From germline, CDR1 is SGHVS and CDR2 FNYEAQ. The V segment lost 5 bases and the J segment 1 base; nucleotides outside the gene matches: 7. This CDR3 has 17 amino acids. The CDR3 sequence is CASSPILAGGNTGELFF. The CDR3 DNA sequence: TGTGCCAGCAGCCCTATCTTAGCGGGGGGGAACACCGGGGAGCTGTTTTTT. The full variable domain, its missing parts supplied by reference TRBV7-6 and TRBJ2-2, is GAGVSQSPRYKVTKRGQDVALRCDPISGHVSLYWYRQALGQGPEFLTYFNYEAQQDKSGLPNDRFSAERPEGSISTLTIQRTEQRDSAMYRCASSPILAGGNTGELFFGEGSRLTVL.

The rearrangement uses TRBV2 and TRBJ1-5; D unclear. Germline lookup yields CDR1 SNHLY and CDR2 FYNNEI. CDR3 size: 15 residues. Trimming removed 4 bases from V and 0 bases from J, with 10 bases in between. CDR3 loop: CASSALTYSNQPQHF. CDR3 DNA: TGTGCCAGCAGTGCCCTCACCTATAGCAATCAGCCCCAGCATTTT. Full variable domain (rest looked up from reference TRBV2 and TRBJ1-5): EPEVTQTPSHQVTQMGQEVILRCVPISNHLYFYWYRQILGQKVEFLVSFYNNEISEKSEIFDDQFSVERPDGSNFTLKIRSTKLEDSAMYFCASSALTYSNQPQHFGDGTRLSIL.

This clone showed up many times. V gene TRBV5-3 combines with J gene TRBJ1-2, with 9 positions matching TRBD1. TRBV5-3 is labeled an ORF, and its function is uncertain. Trimming cost V 4 bases and J 6 bases; bases outside gene matches: 10. This CDR3 region has 15 residues. The DNA for the CDR3 is TGTGCCAGAAGCCCGACGACAGGGGGAAAGAATGGCTACACCTTC. The encoded protein is CARSPTTGGKNGYTF.

The rearrangement joins TRBV27 to TRBJ2-1; 7 nucleotides line up with TRBD2. In germline, CDR1 is MNHEY, CDR2 SMNVEV (reference sequence). The CDR3 contains 16 residues. V shed 3 bases, J shed 6 bases, and the junction held 11 bases outside the gene matches. The CDR3 region is CASSLASGGIINEQFF. The CDR3 DNA reads TGTGCCAGCAGTTTGGCCTCGGGGGGAATAATCAATGAGCAGTTCTTC.

CDR3 DNA sequence: TGTGCCAGCTCAGCTAGACAGGGAAGAGGGCGCGAGCAGTACTTC. It is translated as CASSARQGRGREQYF. The V and J genes are TRBV18 and TRBJ2-7; 7 bases are shared with TRBD1. Germline CDR1 and CDR2: KGHSH and LQKENI. The CDR3 totals 15 residues. V gave up 5 bases and J gave up 6 bases; unmatched junction bases: 13.

V usage is TRBV6-5 and J usage is TRBJ2-1, with 7 nucleotides matching TRBD2. Germline loops: CDR1 MNHEY, CDR2 SVGAGI. V shed 5 bases, J shed 9 bases, and the junction held 13 bases outside the gene matches. The CDR3 has 15 amino acids. The CDR3 is CASSRGGSGLSEQFF. The DNA of the CDR3 is TGTGCCAGCAGTCGCGGGGGTAGCGGATTAAGTGAGCAGTTCTTC.

The CDR3 reads CASSPSRSTDTQYF. The CDR3 DNA follows: TGTGCCAGCAGCCCATCCAGGAGCACAGATACGCAGTATTTT. This chain links TRBV11-1 with TRBJ2-3; no clear D gene. Trimming stripped 5 bases from V and 0 bases from J, with 9 bases between. This CDR3 spans 14 amino acids. Germline V gene lookup returns CDR1 SGHAT and CDR2 FQDESV (reference sequence).

This clone was observed at least ten times. The CDR3 protein is CASSPYLAGGAADTQYF. The CDR3 DNA reads as TGTGCCAGCAGCCCCTACCTAGCGGGGGGGGCAGCAGATACGCAGTATTTT. The chain employs TRBV7-2 and TRBJ2-3, with 12 bases lining up with TRBD2. V dropped 5 bases and J dropped 4; count of bases not matched to a gene: 10. Germline assignment: CDR1 SGHTA and CDR2 FQGNSA. This CDR3 region has 17 residues.

The J gene is TRBJ2-3, the V gene TRBV11-1, with D possibly TRBD1 on 5 matching bases. V lost 5 bases and J lost 1, with 10 bases in between. This CDR3 is built from 14 residues. Per the germline V gene, CDR1 is SGHAT and CDR2 is FQDESV (reference sequence). Written as DNA, the CDR3 is TGTGCCAGCAGCACCCCGACAGGCACAGATACGCAGTATTTT. Translation: CASSTPTGTDTQYF.

With respect to this clone: At one of its ends the junction is not consistent with the germline gene, which may arise from a read error. The V gene is TRBV10-3, the J gene TRBJ1-1; D possibly corresponds to TRBD1 (6 bases). The germline V gene has CDR1 ENHRY and CDR2 SYGVKD. The CDR3 consists of 15 residues. This CDR3 reads CASSSGQPENTEAFF. CDR3 sequence (DNA): TGTGCCAGCAGTTCGGGACAACCCGAGAACACTGAAGCTTTCTTT.

The chain is built from TRBV9 and TRBJ2-5, with 14 bases aligning to TRBD2. This CDR3 has 18 amino acids. The germline V gene encodes CDR1 SGDLS and CDR2 YYNGEE. The junction had 12 bases not matched to a gene; V was cut back by 4 bases and J by 4 bases. The CDR3 DNA follows: TGTGCCAGCAGCCCAAGGGTCCGACTAGCGGGAGGGCTAGAGACCCAGTACTTC. Translation gives CASSPRVRLAGGLETQYF.

The chain uses TRBV19 and TRBJ2-6; 9 bases line up with TRBD1. This CDR3 spans 18 amino acids. The V segment lost 4 bases and the J segment 1 base; nucleotides outside the gene matches: 8. Per germline, CDR1 LNHDA and CDR2 SQIVND (reference sequence). CDR3 region: CASSTSDRGASGANVLTF. The CDR3 DNA follows: TGTGCCAGTAGTACATCCGACAGGGGGGCTTCTGGGGCCAACGTCCTGACTTTC.

The V and J genes are TRBV4-1 and TRBJ2-7; D unresolved. Trimming left V 1 base short and J 3 bases short, with 13 bases between. Germline-derived CDR1 and CDR2 are MGHRA and YSYEKL. The CDR3 is made up of 15 amino acids. The CDR3 DNA reads TGCGCCAGCAGCCAAGTTCTTGGAGAGCGCTACGAGCAGTACTTC. Translating it yields CASSQVLGERYEQYF.

This rearrangement joins TRBV27 to TRBJ1-4, with TRBD1 matching over 7 bases. Trimming at V came to 5 bases and at J to 2 bases, leaving 5 bases not matched to a gene. CDR1 is MNHEY and CDR2 is SMNVEV in the germline V gene (reference sequence). The CDR3 is 15 residues long. CDR3 loop: CASSPRGLTNEKLFF. In nucleotides, the CDR3 is TGTGCCAGCAGTCCCAGGGGGTTGACTAATGAAAAACTGTTTTTT.

V is TRBV27 and J is TRBJ2-7; maybe TRBD2 (6 bases). The V gene lost 4 bases and the J gene lost 0 bases, with 10 bases spanning the gap. The CDR3 extends over 14 amino acids. Germline V CDR1 and CDR2: MNHEY, SMNVEV (reference sequence). The CDR3 loop reads CASSSEGVSYEQYF. The DNA of the CDR3 is TGTGCCAGCAGTTCGGAGGGTGTCTCCTACGAGCAGTACTTC.

The rearrangement joins TRBV5-6 to TRBJ1-6; D might be TRBD1 (6 bases). The CDR3 runs to 14 residues. From germline, CDR1 is SGHDT and CDR2 YYEEEE. The V gene lost 2 bases and the J gene lost 8 bases, with 11 bases spanning the gap. The CDR3 sequence is CASSFGQIHSPLHF. In nucleotides, the CDR3 is TGTGCCAGCAGCTTCGGACAGATACATTCACCCCTCCACTTT.

This chain links TRBV6-6 with TRBJ1-1; a weak D match, TRBD1 (6 bases). Germline V gene data show CDR1 as MNHNY and CDR2 as SVGAGI (reference sequence). Trimming removed 0 bases at V and 2 bases at J, with 13 bases between. This CDR3 comprises 16 residues. CDR3 nucleotide sequence: TGTGCCAGCAGTTACTCATCAGGGGTGGGTAACACTGAAGCTTTCTTT. This codes for CASSYSSGVGNTEAFF.

The gene calls are TRBV21-1 and TRBJ1-5. TRBV21-1 is a listed pseudogene. The CDR3 length is 14 residues. The CDR3 DNA sequence: TGTGCCAGCAGCAATAGCTATAGCAATCAGCCCCAGCATTTT. Translated, it gives CASSNSYSNQPQHF.

The V gene is TRBV5-1, the J gene TRBJ2-3; 7 nucleotides match TRBD1. Per the germline V gene, CDR1 is SGHRS and CDR2 is YFSETQ. V trimming: 4 bases; J trimming: 1 base; junction bases outside the gene matches: 9. The CDR3 is 16 residues long. The CDR3 loop is CASSPGTAPRTDTQYF. The CDR3 DNA follows: TGCGCCAGCAGCCCGGGGACAGCTCCCCGCACAGATACGCAGTATTTT.

The rearrangement links TRBV6-5 to TRBJ1-3; no clear D. The CDR3 sequence is 13 residues long. Trimming pared 6 bases from V and 2 bases from J, leaving 8 bases between. Looked up from germline, CDR1 is MNHEY and CDR2 is SVGAGI. The CDR3 nucleotides read TGTGCCAGCAGCCCCATAGCTGGAAACACCATATATTTT. This codes for CASSPIAGNTIYF.

A remark on this clone: One junction end does not reproduce the germline sequence, and a read error may be involved. The chain links TRBV29-1 to TRBJ2-7; 7 bases fit TRBD2. The CDR3 spans 13 residues. Looked up from germline, CDR1 is SQVTM and CDR2 is ANQGSEA. CDR3 residues: CSVEREVSHEQYF. DNA for the CDR3: TGCAGCGTTGAACGGGAGGTCTCCCACGAGCAGTACTTC.

The gene calls are TRBV10-1 and TRBJ2-5; possible D gene TRBD2, 6 bases. Trimming removed 5 bases at V and 2 bases at J, with 9 bases between. The CDR3 loop spans 13 amino acids. Germline lookup yields CDR1 WNHNN and CDR2 SYGVQD (reference sequence). The CDR3, as DNA: TGCGCCAGCAGTCGGGACTTTCAAGAGACCCAGTACTTC. This encodes CASSRDFQETQYF.